The T cell receptor (beta chain) described here comes from a study of cytomegalovirus exposure and HLA in healthy donors. Primers included in the PCR were 60 Vbeta and 13 Jbeta primers. TCRdb's copy holds only in-frame clones and misses some; the assay was immunoSEQ multiplex PCR. There are 130,000 or so clones in the sample; 75% to 90% occur only once, and 2.1% lies in the top ten. The CDR3 is made up of 14 amino acids. V was pared by 5 bases and J by 7 bases, with 10 bases of the junction left unmatched. The germline V gene has CDR1 SGHTA and CDR2 FQGNSA. This clone was seen more than once but under ten times.

This TCR was sampled from a man aged 25 to 45 in good health and CMV-seronegative. Sequencing was done on a sample of PBMCs. V gene TRBV7-2 combines with J gene TRBJ2-7; 8 bases are a match to TRBD2. This CDR3 is CASSPGGRGVEQYF. The DNA for the CDR3 is TGTGCCAGCAGCCCCGGAGGGCGGGGGGTTGAGCAGTACTTC.